The clone carrying this T cell receptor (beta chain) was recorded a few times. Its target is unknown. The data originate from a study of T cell repertoires in cytomegalovirus infection. At the level of the study: Public TCR beta signatures provided an indication of both CMV infection and a matching HLA type. Overall study findings and caveats: Carriers of CMV and the relevant HLA type were discriminated by public TCR beta frequency. CMV-specific HLA-C-restricted TCR beta clonotypes dominated the ex vivo response.

The CDR3 has 17 amino acids. Trimming took 0 bases from V and 4 from J; bases not matched to a gene: 11. From germline, CDR1 is LNHDA and CDR2 SQIVND (reference sequence). TCRdb reprocessed the reads via MiXCR and lists one record per CDR3 protein. The sample has approximately 130,000 distinct CDR3 sequences, roughly a quarter seen once. This chain connects TRBV19 to TRBJ1-2; 7 bases are a match to TRBD1. Material: PBMCs, sequenced either directly or after in vitro stimulation (not recorded which). The source of this sequence is a human donor in good health (CMV status not recorded). Some clones in this sample may be carry-over from other donors' samples. The CDR3 DNA reads TGTGCCAGTAGTATAGATCCTCGGACAGGAGGGGTCTATGGCTACACCTTC. Translated, it gives CASSIDPRTGGVYGYTF.